This T cell receptor beta chain was documented in a study of T-cell memory formation after mild COVID-19. General study results and limits: CD4+ contracting clones lay mainly in CM and EM, CD8+ ones in EMRA.

About this clonotype: Its antigen is not identified.

V was trimmed by 3 bases and J by 7 bases, leaving 21 bases between them. This CDR3 comprises 17 residues. Libraries for TCRalpha and TCRbeta carried sample barcodes and unique molecular identifiers via 5'RACE. TCRdb itself ran the 5' RACE reads through MiXCR, one entry per CDR3 protein. Among 150,000 to 200,000 distinct CDR3 sequences, 16% were seen once, and the ten largest hold 2% to 2.5%. The clonotype was recovered from an adult woman who had mild COVID-19 (a few samples of this study predate the infection). Cell type and time point are not known. V gene TRBV12-3 or TRBV12-4 combines with J gene TRBJ1-4; tentative D call: TRBD1 (5 bases). The sample consisted of PBMCs or a T cell subset sorted from them (not recorded which). For the CDR3, the DNA is TGTGCCAGCAGTTTCGGCAGGTCAAAAGGGGACGGTGAAAAACTGTTTTTT. Translation gives CASSFGRSKGDGEKLFF.